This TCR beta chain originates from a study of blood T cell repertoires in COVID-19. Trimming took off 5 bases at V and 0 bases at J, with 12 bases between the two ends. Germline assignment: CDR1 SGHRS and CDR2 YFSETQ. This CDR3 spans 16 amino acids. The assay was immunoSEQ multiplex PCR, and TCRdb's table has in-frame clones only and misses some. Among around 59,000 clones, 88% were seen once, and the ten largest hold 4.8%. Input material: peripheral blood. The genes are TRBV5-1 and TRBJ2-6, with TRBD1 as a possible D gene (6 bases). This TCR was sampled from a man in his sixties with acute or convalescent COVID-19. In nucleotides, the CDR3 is TGCGCCAGCAGGGCAGGGGCTTTCTCTGGGGCCAACGTCCTGACTTTC. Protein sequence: CASRAGAFSGANVLTF.